A selection of T cell receptor beta chains follows, all from one sample in a study of vaccination and CD4 T cells after COVID-19. The antigens for these receptors are not known. TCRdb re-called the PCR reads with MiXCR, one entry per CDR3 protein. Among about 5,200 distinct CDR3 sequences, 40% were seen once, and the ten largest hold around a third. The sequencing input was CD4+ T cells from blood, cultured in vitro. These receptor sequences come from a human donor who had recovered from COVID-19. Each CDR3 is given with its conserved first and last residue. A D gene is named only where the DNA matches it firmly. Clone size appears in some rows only: once, few, many, or a class for an expanded clone.

>NA|TRBV5-6|NA|TRBJ1-1
CASSGRDKRTEAFF
TGTGCCAGCAGCGGCCGGGACAAGAGGACTGAAGCTTTCTTT
>TRBD2|TRBV20-1|NA|TRBJ2-3
CSARVLAGGTDTQYF
TGCAGTGCTAGAGTCCTAGCGGGAGGCACAGATACGCAGTATTTT
>TRBD1|TRBV6-5|few|TRBJ1-1
CASSSPGTGVTEAFF
TGTGCCAGCAGTTCTCCCGGGACAGGGGTAACTGAAGCTTTCTTT
>TRBD2|TRBV20-1|NA|TRBJ2-1
CSALRGAYNEQFF
TGCAGTGCTTTGCGGGGGGCCTACAATGAGCAGTTCTTC
>NA|TRBV5-6|NA|TRBJ1-5
CASSLGLSQPQHF
TGTGCCAGCAGCTTGGGTCTAAGTCAGCCCCAGCATTTT
>TRBD2|TRBV11-3|NA|TRBJ2-1
CASSFAGAYNEQFF
TGTGCCAGCAGCTTCGCGGGGGCCTACAATGAGCAGTTCTTC
>NA|TRBV30|medium-sized|TRBJ1-6
CAWSVGGPLHF
TGTGCCTGGAGTGTAGGGGGACCCCTCCACTTT
>NA|TRBV10-3|few|TRBJ1-1
CAISLDPTNTEAFF
TGTGCCATCAGTTTGGATCCAACGAACACTGAAGCTTTCTTT
>NA|TRBV11-1|NA|TRBJ2-7
CASSLGSSYEQYF
TGTGCCAGCAGCTTGGGCAGCTCCTACGAGCAGTACTTC
>TRBD1|TRBV6-1|NA|TRBJ2-2
CASSVAATGAANTGELFF
TGTGCCAGCAGTGTCGCGGCAACAGGGGCAGCGAACACCGGGGAGCTGTTTTTT